Here is one T cell receptor (beta chain) with its context. Its antigen is currently unknown. In the original processing: Junction-only sequences produced by ImmunoSEQ had no quality scores, so filtering differed. Clones were sequenced by immunoSEQ multiplex PCR, and TCRdb holds only the in-frame ones, with some missing. The V and J calls and clone size are taken from that table; D and trimming were inferred from the DNA. Altogether roughly 1 million clones are present, about 80% being singletons, with the ten largest covering around 0.47%. The data originate from a study of shared clonotypes between healthy human individuals. With 7 bases clipped from V and 5 bases from J, the junction kept 11 bases outside the gene matches. Germline-derived CDR1 and CDR2 are MDHEN and SYDVKM. The CDR3 has 14 amino acids. The study's findings and limits: Naive subsets typically showed greater estimated richness than memory subsets.

The sample comprised memory CD4+ T cells from PBMCs. Subset here: CD45RA-negative fraction. This chain links TRBV28 with TRBJ2-7; 7 bases fit TRBD1. This clonotype originated in a man aged 18 to 29 in good health. Some clones in this sample may be carry-over from other donors' samples. DNA for the CDR3: TGTGCCAGCACCTTATCAGGGACAGAGAACGAGCAGTACTTC. This sequence encodes CASTLSGTENEQYF.